This entry is about one TCR beta chain. The same CDR3 arises from other DNA sequences in this sample as well. This entry comes from a study of cytomegalovirus exposure and HLA in healthy donors. The primer mix had 60 Vbeta and 13 Jbeta primers. Method: immunoSEQ multiplex PCR; TCRdb's copy keeps in-frame clones and lacks some. The sample lists about 65,000 clones, around four fifths occurring once. Healthy people donating bone marrow made up the donors. The CDR3 totals 13 residues. Per the germline V gene, CDR1 is LNHNV and CDR2 is YYDKDF (reference sequence). V was trimmed by 0 bases and J by 7 bases, leaving 6 bases between them.

Specimen: PBMCs. This receptor was obtained from a girl between 5 and 17 years old in good health and CMV-seropositive. The chain uses TRBV15 and TRBJ1-4, with unresolved D. The CDR3: CATSRDRGEKLFF. The CDR3 DNA reads TGTGCCACCAGCAGAGATCGGGGTGAAAAACTGTTTTTT.